This T cell receptor (beta chain) was sequenced during a study of blood T cells in healthy people across ages. This CDR3 comprises 13 residues. The germline V gene has CDR1 DFQATT and CDR2 SNEGSKA (reference sequence). V gave up 1 base and J gave up 5 bases, with 11 bases separating them. Study results and caveats: The donors' CMV status was not determined, possibly confounding changes in expanded clonotypes.

This clonotype was recorded a few times. Its matching antigen is unknown. A second PCR, run for about 6 to 12 cycles, used a sample-barcoded 5' primer plus a J-beta primer mix. Each CDR3 protein gets one entry after TCRdb re-called the 5' RACE reads with MiXCR. Of more than 650,000 distinct CDR3 sequences in the sample, 22% are singletons; the top ten hold under 25%. The sample was blood. This rearrangement joins TRBV20-1 to TRBJ2-5, with unresolved D. The source is a man in his 70s in good health. In nucleotides, the CDR3 is TGCAGTGCTAGAGCGGCTTCATCCGAGACCCAGTACTTC. It yields the protein CSARAASSETQYF.